This T cell receptor beta chain was sequenced for a study of siplizumab effects on memory and regulatory T cells. The CDR3 totals 16 residues. Germline loops: CDR1 SGHRS, CDR2 YFSETQ. Trimming cost V 4 bases and J 0 bases, with 13 bases left between them. TCR templates, approximately 100,000 per sample, were assayed. The table came from immunoSEQ multiplex PCR; TCRdb's copy has only in-frame clones and leaves some out. The top ten clones hold approximately 0.32% of a sample with roughly 100,000 clones, more than 85% of them seen once. The source material was CD4+ T cells sorted from blood. J is TRBJ2-2 and V is TRBV5-1; D assignment may be TRBD1 or TRBD2 (6 bases each). This TCR was sampled from a human donor in good health. The CDR3 loop is CASSPAGQTNTGELFF. In nucleotides, the CDR3 is TGCGCCAGCAGCCCGGCGGGACAAACGAACACCGGGGAGCTGTTTTTT.